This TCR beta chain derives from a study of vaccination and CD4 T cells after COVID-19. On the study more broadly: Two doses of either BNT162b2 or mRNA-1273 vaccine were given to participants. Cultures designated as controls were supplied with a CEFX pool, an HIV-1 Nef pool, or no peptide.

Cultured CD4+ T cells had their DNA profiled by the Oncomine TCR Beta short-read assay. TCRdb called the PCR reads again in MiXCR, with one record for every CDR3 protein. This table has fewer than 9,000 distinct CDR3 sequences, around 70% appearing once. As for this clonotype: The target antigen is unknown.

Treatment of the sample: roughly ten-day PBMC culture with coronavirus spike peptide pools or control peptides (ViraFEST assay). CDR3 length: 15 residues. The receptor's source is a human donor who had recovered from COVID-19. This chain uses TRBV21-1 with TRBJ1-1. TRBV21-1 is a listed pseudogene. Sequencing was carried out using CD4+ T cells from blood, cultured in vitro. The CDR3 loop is CASSNRGGRDTEAFF. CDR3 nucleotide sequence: TGTGCCAGCAGCAATAGAGGGGGGAGGGACACTGAAGCTTTCTTT.